The source of this T cell receptor (beta chain) is a study of human T cells and chemical hapten exposure (dated by TCRdb to the early 2020s). Background for the entire study: For sensitization, 2% DPC in acetone was applied to a roughly 2 cm by roughly 2 cm area of upper inner arm skin. Throughout the approximately 24-week study period, patients were also given weekly therapeutic DPC doses on the scalp. Patch testing was done on the upper back using Finn chambers containing 0.01% DPC, and results were scored after 6 days according to International Contact Dermatitis Research Group standards. The patient cohort, mostly female, included alopecia areata with under or over 50% scalp involvement, alopecia totalis and alopecia universalis. The libraries were sequenced as a pool, and the TCR yield per sample differed mostly because of small variations in library volumes within the pool. The study tracked peripheral blood TCR repertoire changes in vivo during primary and secondary sensitization to the hapten diphenylcyclopropenone (DPC) in alopecia patients. Blood was sampled from patients pre-sensitization (week 0) and at 2, 6 and about 24 weeks after DPC sensitization. For TCR sequencing, blood came from about 29 alopecia patients at anywhere from one to four time points (pre-sensitization, 2, 6 and 24 weeks). On the study overall, not on this receptor specifically: The number of TCRs above 1 in 1000 frequency did not change with DPC sensitization; there was no evidence of global repertoire structure alterations. After repeated subsampling, changes were observed in the strength of the expansion versus patch-test correlation and in the threshold at which the correlation became significant. Because all patients had alopecia, a presumed autoimmune disease, the immune response of the patients might differ from that of healthy individuals. Expanded TCRs formed significantly more large CDR3 similarity clusters than pre-sensitization or healthy control sets, consistent with antigen-driven responses. The number of PT1 expanded TCRs positively correlated with patch test score, significant at thresholds 8, 16 and 32 but not 4.

Its CDR3 holds 15 amino acids, cysteine through phenylalanine. Only CDR3 DNA is held: 45 bases, read in frame from base 1. CDR1 and CDR2 (SGHKS, YYEKEE) derive from the germline V gene (reference sequence). V has 2 bases trimmed and J has 5 bases trimmed; junction bases matching no gene number 7. The library was prepared using RACE. Instrument used: NextSeq 500. During library preparation, unique molecular identifiers were attached to individual cDNA molecules so that TCRs could be counted in a quantitative, reproducible way. Each blood RNA sample was used to sequence both TCR alpha and TCR beta chains. The source study handled its data this way. The median number of TCRs per sample was 95,638, ranging from roughly 23,224 to 690,600. The Decombinator software suite was used to annotate the V, J and CDR3 of the TCR reads. For the PS versus PT1 abundance plots, all samples were subsampled to the same number of TCRs (28,000). TCRs were defined as expanded if absent before sensitization and observed at least eight times at the 2-week time point. The public reads were reprocessed in TCRdb via fastp at Q25 and MiXCR, keeping in-frame beta chains. Every CDR3 protein is listed once, alongside the most common genes and DNA of its rows. TCRdb's processing, not the authors' own work, is the source of the V and J calls. The sample includes about 350,000 distinct CDR3 sequences, with approximately 5% observed a single time. Of the sample, about 8.7% falls within the top ten clones.

Of note for this clonotype: Its target antigen remains unknown. No quality values exist for individual bases; no much larger clone is one base distant.

This sample's time point label indicates: pre-sensitization, week 0. This specimen's treatment or condition label, per the study, means: therapeutic diphenylcyclopropenone sensitization with weekly scalp DPC. At every patch-test visit, the blood draw took place before the patch test was put on. Patients were considered eligible if aged 18 to 70, diagnosed with alopecia and deemed suitable for DPC therapy, and patients were excluded if pregnant. Total RNA was extracted from unfractionated whole blood collected in Tempus Blood RNA tubes. The V and J genes are TRBV5-5 and TRBJ2-3, with TRBD2 matching 8 junction bases. This receptor was identified in a woman younger than 30 with alopecia areata. Some clones in this sample may be carry-over from other donors' samples. This specimen consisted of whole blood, obtained in connection with sensitization to the hapten diphenylcyclopropenone (DPC). The CDR3 region: CASSFSGARRDTQYF. The bases are TGTGCCAGCAGCTTTAGCGGGGCCCGAAGAGATACGCAGTATTTT.